This paragraph reports one T cell receptor beta chain. In the authors' methods: Estimation of nucleated cell counts relied on the amplification of reference gene primers. Repertoires were generated with immunoSEQ multiplex PCR, while TCRdb's copy carries only in-frame clones and drops some. From that table come the V and J calls and clone size; the DNA was used to work out D and trimming. The profile shows under 200,000 clones, roughly 80% of them singletons. The CDR3 runs to 17 residues. This sample was included in a study of blood T cell repertoires in COVID-19. Whole-study context: Samples taken during acute and convalescent COVID-19 were collected in the United States, Italy and Spain.

Sequenced material: peripheral blood. The receptor comes from a woman between 40 and 55 years old with acute or convalescent COVID-19. J is TRBJ2-3 and V is TRBV21-1; the listed D gene, TRBD2, was not tested against the DNA. TRBV21-1 is shown as a pseudogene. CDR3 nucleotide sequence: TGTGCCAGCAGCCTGGGGGTTAGCGGGAATAGCACAGATACGCAGTATTTT. This encodes CASSLGVSGNSTDTQYF.